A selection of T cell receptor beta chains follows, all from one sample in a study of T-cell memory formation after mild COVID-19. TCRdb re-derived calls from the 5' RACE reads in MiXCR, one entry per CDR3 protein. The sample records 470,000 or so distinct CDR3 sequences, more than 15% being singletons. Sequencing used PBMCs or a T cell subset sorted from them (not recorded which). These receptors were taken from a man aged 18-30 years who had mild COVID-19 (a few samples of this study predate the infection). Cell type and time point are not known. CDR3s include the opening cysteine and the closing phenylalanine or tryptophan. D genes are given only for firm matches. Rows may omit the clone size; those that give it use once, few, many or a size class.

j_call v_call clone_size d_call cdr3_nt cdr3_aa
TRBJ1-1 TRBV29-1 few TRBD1 TGCAGCGTTGAACCAGGGACAGGGAACACTGAAGCTTTCTTT CSVEPGTGNTEAFF
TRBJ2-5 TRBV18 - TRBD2 TGTGCCAGCTCTCCACCCGGGACTAGCGTCTCCGAGACCCAGTACTTC CASSPPGTSVSETQYF
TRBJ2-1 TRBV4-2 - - TGTGCCAGCAGCCAAGATGTCTCTAGGGGGGATGAGCAGTTCTTC CASSQDVSRGDEQFF
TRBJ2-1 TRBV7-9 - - TGTGCCAGCAGACAGGAGGATGAGCAGTTCTTC CASRQEDEQFF
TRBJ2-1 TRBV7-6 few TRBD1 TGTGCCAGCAGCCCGGGACAGGGGGCAGTGCAGTTCTTC CASSPGQGAVQFF
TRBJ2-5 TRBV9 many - TGTGCCAGCAGCGTGGGGGATCAAGAGACCCAGTACTTC CASSVGDQETQYF
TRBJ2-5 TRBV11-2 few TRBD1 TGTGCCAGCAGCTGGGACAGGGCCCAAGAGACCCAGTACTTC CASSWDRAQETQYF
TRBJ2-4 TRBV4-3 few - TGCGCCAGCAGCCAAGAGTTTAAACAGAGGCTCCAGCTCATAGCCAAAAACATTCAGTACTTC CASSQEFKQRLQLIAKNIQYF
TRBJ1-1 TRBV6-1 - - TGTGCCAGCAAAGAACAAATGAACACTGAAGCTTTCTTT CASKEQMNTEAFF
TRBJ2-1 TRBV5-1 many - TGTGCCAGCAGTTTGGGTCGAGGCGAGCAGTTCTTC CASSLGRGEQFF
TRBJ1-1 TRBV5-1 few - TGCGCCAGCAGCTTGGACGGTTTGAACACTGAAGCTTTCTTT CASSLDGLNTEAFF
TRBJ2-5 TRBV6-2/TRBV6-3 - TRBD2 TGTGCCAGCAGTTCTAGCGGGGGGGCCGAGGAGACCCAGTACTTC CASSSSGGAEETQYF
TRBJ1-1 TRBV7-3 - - TGTGCCAGCAGCCCCGGGAGTGGGACTGAAGCTTTCTTT CASSPGSGTEAFF
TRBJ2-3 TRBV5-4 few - TGTGCCAGCAGCTGGTCTCGGGGAGCCGCGCAGTATTTT CASSWSRGAAQYF
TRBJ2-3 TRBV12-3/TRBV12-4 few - TGTGCCAGCAGTCCCTCCTGGACAGACACAGATACGCAGTATTTT CASSPSWTDTDTQYF
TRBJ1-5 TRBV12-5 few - TGTGCTAGTGGTTTGGTACGAGGGGTTGGTCAGCCCCAGCATTTT CASGLVRGVGQPQHF
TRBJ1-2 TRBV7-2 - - TGTGCCAGCAGCTCATATGGAGGCGGCTACACCTTC CASSSYGGGYTF
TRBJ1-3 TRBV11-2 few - TGTGCCAGCAGCCTCCGGTACAGGGACTCTACGGCTGGAAACACCATATATTTT CASSLRYRDSTAGNTIYF
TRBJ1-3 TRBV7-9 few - TGTGCCAGCAGCTTTGAGGGCGGAAACACCATATATTTT CASSFEGGNTIYF
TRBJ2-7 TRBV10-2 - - TGCGCCAGCAGTGAGTCGAGGGGGGCGCACTCCTACGAGCAGTACTTC CASSESRGAHSYEQYF
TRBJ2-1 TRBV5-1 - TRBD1 TGCGCCAGCAGCCTGACAGGGGGAGGAGGCAATGAGCAGTTCTTC CASSLTGGGGNEQFF
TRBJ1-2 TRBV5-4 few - TGTGCCAGCAGCTTGGAACGGAATAACTATGGCTACACCTTC CASSLERNNYGYTF
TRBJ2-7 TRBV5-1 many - TGCGCCAGCAGCGACAACTCCTACGAGCAGTACTTC CASSDNSYEQYF
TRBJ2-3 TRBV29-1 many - TGCAGCGCTTGGACTGCCCCTAGCACAGATACGCAGTATTTT CSAWTAPSTDTQYF
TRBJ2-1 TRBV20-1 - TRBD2 TGCAGTGCTAGAGATCTCTTCCTAGCGGGGGGGAATGAGCAGTTCTTC CSARDLFLAGGNEQFF
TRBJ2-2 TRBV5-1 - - TGCGCCAGCAGCAAACGGACAGATCTCACCGGGGAGCTGTTTTTT CASSKRTDLTGELFF
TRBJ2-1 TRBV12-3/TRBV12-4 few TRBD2 TGTGCCAGCAGTTCTCTAGCGGGGAACCCCAATGAGCAGTTCTTC CASSSLAGNPNEQFF
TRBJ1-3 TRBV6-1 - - TGTGCCAGCAGTGAAGAGTCGGGGAACACCATATATTTT CASSEESGNTIYF